This T cell receptor beta chain comes out of a study of T cell responses to AZD1222 COVID-19 vaccine. Study results and limitations: CD4 TCRs covered the whole spike, strongest at regions 160-218 and 743-854. Unmutated variant regions reportedly attract nearly half of all spike-specific TCRs.

With regard to this clone: Its specificity is not known.

Germline lookup yields CDR1 LNHDA and CDR2 SQIVND (reference sequence). The CDR3 runs to 15 residues. Trimming removed 3 bases from V and 8 bases from J; junction bases left unmatched: 8. Method: immunoSEQ multiplex PCR; TCRdb's copy keeps in-frame clones and lacks some. Of tens of thousands of clones in the sample, 80% to 90% were seen once. The sequences come from peripheral blood, collected 28 days after the second AZD1222 dose. V gene TRBV19 combines with J gene TRBJ2-1; 9 nucleotides align to TRBD2. This TCR was sampled from an adult who received the AZD1222 COVID-19 vaccine. CDR3 coding DNA: TGTGCCAGTAGTATTCCCTGGCGGGGGGGCCATGAGCAGTTCTTC. Translating gives CASSIPWRGGHEQFF.